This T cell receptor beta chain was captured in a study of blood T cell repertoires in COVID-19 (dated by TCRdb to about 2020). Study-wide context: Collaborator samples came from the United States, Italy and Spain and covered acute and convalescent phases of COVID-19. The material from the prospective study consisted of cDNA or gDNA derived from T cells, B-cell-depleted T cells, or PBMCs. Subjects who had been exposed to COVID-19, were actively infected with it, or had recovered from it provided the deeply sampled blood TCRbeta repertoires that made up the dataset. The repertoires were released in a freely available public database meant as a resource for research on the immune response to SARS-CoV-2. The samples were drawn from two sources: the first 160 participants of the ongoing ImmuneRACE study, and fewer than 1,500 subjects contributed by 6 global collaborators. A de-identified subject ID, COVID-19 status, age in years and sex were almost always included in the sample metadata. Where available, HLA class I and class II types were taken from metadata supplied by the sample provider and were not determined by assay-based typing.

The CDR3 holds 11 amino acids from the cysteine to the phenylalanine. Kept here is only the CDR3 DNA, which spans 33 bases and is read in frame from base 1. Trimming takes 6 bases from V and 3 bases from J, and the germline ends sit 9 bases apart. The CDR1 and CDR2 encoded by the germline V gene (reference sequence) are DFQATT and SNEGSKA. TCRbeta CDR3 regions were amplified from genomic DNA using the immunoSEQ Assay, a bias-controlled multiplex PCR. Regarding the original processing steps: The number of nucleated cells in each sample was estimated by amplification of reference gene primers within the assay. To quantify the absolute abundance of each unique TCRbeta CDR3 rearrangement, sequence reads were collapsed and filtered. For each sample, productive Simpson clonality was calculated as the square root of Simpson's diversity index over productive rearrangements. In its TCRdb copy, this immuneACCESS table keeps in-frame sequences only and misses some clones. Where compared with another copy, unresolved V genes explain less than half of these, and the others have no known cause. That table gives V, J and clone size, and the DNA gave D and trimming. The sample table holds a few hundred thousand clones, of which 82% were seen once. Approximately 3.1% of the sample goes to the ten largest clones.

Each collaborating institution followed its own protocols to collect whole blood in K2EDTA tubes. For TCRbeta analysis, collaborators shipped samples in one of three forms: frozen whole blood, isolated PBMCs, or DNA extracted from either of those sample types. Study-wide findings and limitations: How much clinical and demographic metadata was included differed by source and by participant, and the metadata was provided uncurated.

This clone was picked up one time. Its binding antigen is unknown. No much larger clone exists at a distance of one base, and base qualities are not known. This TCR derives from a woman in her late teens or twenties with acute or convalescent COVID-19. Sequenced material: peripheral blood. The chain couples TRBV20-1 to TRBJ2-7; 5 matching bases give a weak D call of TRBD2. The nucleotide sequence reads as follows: TGCAGTGCGGCCGAGGGCTACGAGCAGTACTTC. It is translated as CSAAEGYEQYF.